This T cell receptor beta chain was sequenced during a study of technical replicates of blood from several donors. Germline CDR1 is MGHRA and CDR2 is YSYEKL. The CDR3 has 14 amino acids. The V and J ends lost 0 bases and 5 bases respectively, with 8 bases between them. Only in-frame clones appear in the TCRdb table, and some are missing; sequencing was by immunoSEQ multiplex PCR. Of 75,000 to 95,000 clones listed, 90% to 95% are singletons. This TCR derives from a human donor in good health. The chain recombines TRBV4-1 with TRBJ2-1; D is uncertain. Sequenced sample: T cells isolated from PBMCs. This CDR3 is CASSQDYRDNEQFF. Written as DNA, the CDR3 is TGCGCCAGCAGCCAAGACTACCGCGACAATGAGCAGTTCTTC.